This passage covers 10 T cell receptor beta chains from one sample sequenced in a study of response to subunit inactivated influenza vaccine. TCRdb ran MiXCR on the RT-PCR reads and lists one entry per CDR3 protein. The sample carries about 620,000 distinct CDR3 sequences, 12% recorded once. Sequenced material: PBMCs from blood, taken on the day of vaccination. These receptor sequences come from a man in his forties or fifties who received an inactivated influenza vaccine.

This clonotype showed up just a few times. The gene calls are TRBV20-1 and TRBJ1-2; no reliable D call. This CDR3 is 9 amino acids long. With 5 bases removed from V and 5 bases from J, the gap between germline ends came to 3 bases. Germline-derived CDR1 and CDR2 are DFQATT and SNEGSKA (reference sequence). The CDR3 nucleotides are TGCAGTGCTCGTTATGGCTACACCTTC. Residues: CSARYGYTF.

The genes are TRBV7-2 and TRBJ1-2; D possibly corresponds to TRBD1 (5 bases). The length of the CDR3 is 13 residues. Germline V lookup: CDR1 SGHTA, CDR2 FQGNSA. V was shortened by 3 bases and J by 2 bases, with 7 bases between the two germline ends. CDR3 in DNA: TGTGCCAGCAGCTTTTCAGGGAACTATGGCTACACCTTC. Amino acids: CASSFSGNYGYTF.

The genes are TRBV28 and TRBJ2-2, with 11 bases that match TRBD2. The CDR3 length is 18 residues. Germline CDR1 and CDR2: MDHEN and SYDVKM. J gave up 4 bases and V 5 bases, and 12 bases lay outside the gene matches. CDR3 in DNA: TGTGCCAGCAGTATTCCGGGACTAGCGGTTCGGGCCACCGGGGAGCTGTTTTTT. Translated: CASSIPGLAVRATGELFF.

The chain combines TRBV19 with TRBJ2-7; D is undetermined. V was cut by 5 bases and J by 6 bases, with 17 bases left in between. Germline CDR1 reads LNHDA; CDR2 reads SQIVND (reference sequence). This CDR3 spans 14 amino acids. The CDR3 region is CASSVQSGVGEQYF. The CDR3 DNA is TGTGCCAGTAGTGTCCAGAGTGGGGTGGGCGAGCAGTACTTC.

This chain connects TRBV6-2 or TRBV6-3 to TRBJ1-5; D unresolved. Trimming shortened V by 8 bases and J by 3 bases, and 14 bases separated the two germline ends. The CDR3 runs to 14 residues. Germline loops: CDR1 MNHEY, CDR2 SVGEGT. The CDR3 loop reads CASRYPGSNQPQHF. The CDR3 nucleotides read TGTGCCAGCCGCTACCCGGGATCCAATCAGCCCCAGCATTTT.

The chain links TRBV10-3 to TRBJ1-2; D perhaps matches TRBD1 (5 bases). The germline V gene has CDR1 ENHRY and CDR2 SYGVKD. There are 14 residues in the CDR3. Trimming shortened V by 2 bases and J by 4 bases, and 11 bases separated the two germline ends. The CDR3: CAISERGETYGYTF. CDR3 nucleotides: TGTGCCATCAGTGAGAGAGGGGAAACCTATGGCTACACCTTC.

This clonotype was picked up a small number of times. The rearrangement uses TRBV20-1 and TRBJ2-3, with D uncertain. V dropped 2 bases and J dropped 1 base, with 10 bases sitting between them. Germline assignment: CDR1 DFQATT and CDR2 SNEGSKA (reference sequence). The CDR3 loop spans 14 amino acids. The CDR3 nucleotides are TGCAGTGCTAGATCCCCAGGAGGCACAGATACGCAGTATTTT. This encodes CSARSPGGTDTQYF.

This clonotype came up a few times. The chain carries TRBV5-1 and TRBJ2-5; 11 nucleotides line up with TRBD2. V gave up 0 bases and J gave up 6 bases; unmatched junction bases: 7. The CDR3 is 16 amino acids. Germline V gene sequence: CDR1 SGHRS, CDR2 YFSETQ. Here the CDR3 DNA reads TGCGCCAGCAGCTTGGCTCTAGCGGGGGGTTGGAAGACCCAGTACTTC. Translating it yields CASSLALAGGWKTQYF.

This clonotype occurred many times. The genes are TRBV18 and TRBJ2-5; D is possibly TRBD1 (6 bases). The CDR3 contains 14 residues. Germline values: CDR1 KGHSH, CDR2 LQKENI. Trimming pared 2 bases from V and 5 bases from J, leaving 12 bases between. In nucleotides, the CDR3 is TGTGCCAGCTCACCAACAGGGTCATGGGAGACCCAGTACTTC. Its translation: CASSPTGSWETQYF.

This rearrangement joins TRBV20-1 to TRBJ2-1, with 14 bases that match TRBD2. V lost 1 base, J lost 10 bases, and 6 bases stayed unmatched. The length of the CDR3 is 15 residues. From germline, CDR1 is DFQATT and CDR2 SNEGSKA (reference sequence). The CDR3 loop reads CSARGTSGGTLEQFF. The CDR3, as DNA: TGCAGTGCTAGAGGGACTAGCGGGGGGACTCTCGAGCAGTTCTTC.